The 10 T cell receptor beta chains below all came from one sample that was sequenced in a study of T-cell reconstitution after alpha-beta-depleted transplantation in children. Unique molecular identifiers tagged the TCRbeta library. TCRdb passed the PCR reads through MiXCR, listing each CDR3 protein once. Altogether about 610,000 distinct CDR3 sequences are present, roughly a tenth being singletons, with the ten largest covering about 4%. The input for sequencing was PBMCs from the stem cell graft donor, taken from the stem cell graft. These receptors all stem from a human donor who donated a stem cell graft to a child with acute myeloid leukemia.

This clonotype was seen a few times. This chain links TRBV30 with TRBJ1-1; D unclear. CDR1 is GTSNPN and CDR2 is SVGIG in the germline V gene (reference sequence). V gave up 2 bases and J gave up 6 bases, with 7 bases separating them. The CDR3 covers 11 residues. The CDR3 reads CAWSPWAEAFF. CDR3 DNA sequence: TGTGCCTGGAGTCCTTGGGCTGAAGCTTTCTTT. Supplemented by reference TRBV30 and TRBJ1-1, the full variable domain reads SQTIHQWPATLVQPVGSPLSLECTVEGTSNPNLYWYRQAAGRGLQLLFYSVGIGQISSEVPQNLSASRPQDRQFILSSKKLLLSDSGFYLCAWSPWAEAFFGQGTRLTVV.

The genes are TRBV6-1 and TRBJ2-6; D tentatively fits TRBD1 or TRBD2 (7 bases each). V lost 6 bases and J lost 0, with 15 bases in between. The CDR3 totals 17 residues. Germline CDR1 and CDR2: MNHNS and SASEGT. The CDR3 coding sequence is TGTGCCAGCAGCGTACAGGGGACTAACTCTGGGGCCAACGTCCTGACTTTC. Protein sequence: CASSVQGTNSGANVLTF.

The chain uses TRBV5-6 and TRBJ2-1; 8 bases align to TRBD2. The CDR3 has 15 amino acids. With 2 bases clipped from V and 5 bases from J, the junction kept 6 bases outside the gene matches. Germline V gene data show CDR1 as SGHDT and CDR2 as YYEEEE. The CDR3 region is CASSFRAAGDNEQFF. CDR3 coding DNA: TGTGCCAGCAGCTTTCGGGCAGCGGGAGACAATGAGCAGTTCTTC. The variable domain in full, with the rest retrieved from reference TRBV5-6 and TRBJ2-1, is DAGVTQSPTHLIKTRGQQVTLRCSPKSGHDTVSWYQQALGQGPQFIFQYYEEEERQRGNFPDRFSGHQFPNYSSELNVNALLLGDSALYLCASSFRAAGDNEQFFGPGTRLTVL.

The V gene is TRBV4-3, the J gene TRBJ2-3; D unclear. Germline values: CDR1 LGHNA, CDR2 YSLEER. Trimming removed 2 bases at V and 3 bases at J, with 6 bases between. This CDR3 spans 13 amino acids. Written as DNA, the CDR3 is TGCGCCAGCAGCCAATTCCAGACAGATACGCAGTATTTT. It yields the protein CASSQFQTDTQYF.

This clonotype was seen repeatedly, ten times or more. CDR3 residues: CASSTPLSGGQKNSGNTIYF. CDR3 sequence (DNA): TGTGCCAGCAGCACCCCTCTCAGCGGGGGACAGAAAAACTCTGGAAACACCATATATTTT. The chain has TRBV7-2 and TRBJ1-3; TRBD1 matches at 7 bases. Looked up from germline, CDR1 is SGHTA and CDR2 is FQGNSA. Trimming took 5 bases from V and 0 from J; bases not matched to a gene: 19. The CDR3 runs 20 residues.

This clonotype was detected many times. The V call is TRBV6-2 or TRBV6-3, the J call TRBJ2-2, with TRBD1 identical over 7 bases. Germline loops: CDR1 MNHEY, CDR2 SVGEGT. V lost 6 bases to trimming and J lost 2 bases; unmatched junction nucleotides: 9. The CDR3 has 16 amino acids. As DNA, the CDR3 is TGTGCCAGCAGAAAGAGACAGGGCCTTAACACCGGGGAGCTGTTTTTT. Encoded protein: CASRKRQGLNTGELFF.

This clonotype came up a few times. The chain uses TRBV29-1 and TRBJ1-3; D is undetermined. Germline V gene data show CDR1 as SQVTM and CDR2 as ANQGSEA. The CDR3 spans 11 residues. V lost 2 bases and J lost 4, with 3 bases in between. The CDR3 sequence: CSVEHGNTIYF. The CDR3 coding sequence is TGCAGCGTTGAACACGGAAACACCATATATTTT.

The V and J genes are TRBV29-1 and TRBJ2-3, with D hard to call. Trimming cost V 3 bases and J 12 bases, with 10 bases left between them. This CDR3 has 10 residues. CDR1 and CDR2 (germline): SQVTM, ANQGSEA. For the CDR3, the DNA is TGCAGCGTTGATGGCGGAACTCAGTATTTT. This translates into CSVDGGTQYF.

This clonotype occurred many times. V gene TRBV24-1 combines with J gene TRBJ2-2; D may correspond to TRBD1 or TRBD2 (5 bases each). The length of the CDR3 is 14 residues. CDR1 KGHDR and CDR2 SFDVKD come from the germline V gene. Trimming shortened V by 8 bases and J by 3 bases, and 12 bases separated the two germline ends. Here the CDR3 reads CATKGPSHTGELFF. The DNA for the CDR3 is TGTGCCACCAAGGGGCCTAGCCACACCGGGGAGCTGTTTTTT.

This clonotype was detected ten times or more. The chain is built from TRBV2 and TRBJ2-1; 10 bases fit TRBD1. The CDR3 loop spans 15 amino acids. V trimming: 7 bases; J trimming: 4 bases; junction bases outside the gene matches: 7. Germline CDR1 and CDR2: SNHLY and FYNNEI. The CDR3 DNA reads TGTGCCAGCAATTTCCGGACAGGGGGTTACAATGAGCAGTTCTTC. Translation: CASNFRTGGYNEQFF.